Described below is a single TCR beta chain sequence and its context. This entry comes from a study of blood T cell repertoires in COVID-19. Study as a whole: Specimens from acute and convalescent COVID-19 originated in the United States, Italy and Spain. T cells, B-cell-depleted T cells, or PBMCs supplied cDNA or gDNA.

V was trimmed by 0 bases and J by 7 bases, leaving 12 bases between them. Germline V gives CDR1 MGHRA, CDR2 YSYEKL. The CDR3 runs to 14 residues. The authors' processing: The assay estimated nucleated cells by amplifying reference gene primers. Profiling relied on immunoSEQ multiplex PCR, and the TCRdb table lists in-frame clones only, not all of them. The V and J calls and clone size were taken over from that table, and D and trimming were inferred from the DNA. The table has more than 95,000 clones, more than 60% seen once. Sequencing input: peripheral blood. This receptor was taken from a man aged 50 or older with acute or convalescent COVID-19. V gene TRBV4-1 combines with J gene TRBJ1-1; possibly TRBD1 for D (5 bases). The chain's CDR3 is CASSQEIQGFEAFF. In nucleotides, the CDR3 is TGCGCCAGCAGCCAAGAGATCCAGGGCTTTGAAGCTTTCTTT.